The 30 T cell receptor beta chains reported below all come from one sample, sequenced in a study of blood T cell repertoires in COVID-19. Some clones are missing from TCRdb's copy, which holds only in-frame ones; the method was immunoSEQ multiplex PCR. The sample contains some 200,000 clones, roughly four fifths of which appear only once. The sequencing input was peripheral blood. Receptors originate from a young man with active or convalescent COVID-19.

The sample holds one count of this clone. The V gene is TRBV9, the J gene TRBJ2-4; the D gene is possibly TRBD2 (5 bases). The CDR3 has 14 residues. The V end lost 0 bases, the J end lost 8 bases, and 12 bases lay between the germline ends. CDR1 is SGDLS, CDR2 YYNGEE, per germline. The CDR3: CASSVEASGDIQYF. CDR3 nucleotide sequence: TGTGCCAGCAGCGTAGAGGCCTCCGGGGACATTCAGTACTTC.

This chain links TRBV19 with TRBJ2-3; 8 bases agree with TRBD2. CDR1 and CDR2 (germline): LNHDA, SQIVND (reference sequence). The CDR3 is 14 residues long. V gave up 4 bases and J gave up 7 bases; unmatched junction bases: 7. The CDR3 loop reads CASSSGGRLNTQYF. The CDR3 region has the DNA TGTGCCAGTAGTAGCGGGGGGCGCCTCAATACGCAGTATTTT.

This clone was seen only once. The chain couples TRBV27 to TRBJ2-1, with D possibly matching TRBD1 (6 bases). The germline CDR1 and CDR2 sequences are MNHEY and SMNVEV (reference sequence). CDR3 length equals 15 residues. Trimming removed 3 bases at V and 4 bases at J, with 13 bases between. In DNA form, the CDR3 reads TGTGCCAGCAGTTTCGAACAGGGCCTATACAATGAGCAGTTCTTC. It translates to CASSFEQGLYNEQFF.

Only a few counts were recorded for this clone. The V and J genes are TRBV5-1 and TRBJ2-7; the D gene is possibly TRBD2 (6 bases). V lost 0 bases, J lost 4 bases, and 8 bases lay in between. The CDR3 totals 13 residues. In germline, CDR1 is SGHRS, CDR2 YFSETQ. The CDR3: CASSLVAEYEQYF. CDR3 coding DNA: TGCGCCAGCAGCTTGGTAGCGGAATACGAGCAGTACTTC.

The chain couples TRBV11-2 to TRBJ2-7, with 7 bases aligning to TRBD1. The CDR3 spans 16 residues. Trimming took 4 bases from V and 2 from J; bases not matched to a gene: 11. Germline values: CDR1 SGHAT, CDR2 FQNNGV. The CDR3 loop reads CASSWDLVGQPYEQYF. CDR3 DNA: TGTGCCAGCAGCTGGGACCTAGTGGGACAGCCCTACGAGCAGTACTTC.

This chain uses TRBV19 with TRBJ1-5; D is ambiguous. V was clipped by 2 bases and J by 6 bases, with 17 bases between them. Per the germline V gene, CDR1 is LNHDA and CDR2 is SQIVND (reference sequence). There are 16 residues in the CDR3. The CDR3 DNA reads TGTGCCAGTAGTATATTCGGACTCAAGGACCCTCAGCCCCAGCATTTT. Translated, it gives CASSIFGLKDPQPQHF.

The J gene is TRBJ2-5, the V gene TRBV18; D gene uncertain. With 5 bases removed from V and 3 bases from J, the gap between germline ends came to 10 bases. Per germline, CDR1 KGHSH and CDR2 LQKENI. The CDR3 consists of 13 residues. CDR3 coding DNA: TGTGCCAGCTCAACGAGAGAGAAAGAGACCCAGTACTTC. This sequence encodes CASSTREKETQYF.

This clone was seen a single time. The V and J genes are TRBV27 and TRBJ2-7, with 8 bases matching TRBD1. This CDR3 is built from 16 residues. The V and J ends lost 6 bases and 5 bases, in that order; junction bases with no gene match: 15. Germline CDR1 MNHEY, CDR2 SMNVEV (reference sequence). This CDR3 is CASSEGPGQGVNEQYF. In DNA form, the CDR3 reads TGTGCCAGCAGCGAGGGCCCAGGACAGGGAGTGAACGAGCAGTACTTC.

The chain carries TRBV13 and TRBJ2-1; 8 nucleotides align to TRBD2. Germline CDR1 reads PRHDT; CDR2 reads FYEKMQ (reference sequence). The CDR3 runs 17 residues. J was trimmed by 8 bases and V by 1 base; bases with no gene match: 13. The DNA for the CDR3 is TGTGCCAGCAGCTTAGAGCTGGCTAGCGGGCCGGGGGATGAGCAGTTCTTC. Encoded protein: CASSLELASGPGDEQFF.

This chain connects TRBV12-3 or TRBV12-4 to TRBJ1-3; D gene ambiguous. CDR3 length: 13 residues. V shed 6 bases and J shed 4 bases, with 10 bases lying between them. The CDR3 DNA reads TGTGCCAGCAGGGAGCCGGCAGGAAACACCATATATTTT. Translation gives CASREPAGNTIYF.

This sequence joins TRBV6-5 and TRBJ1-1, with a tentative D call TRBD1 (5 bases). V lost 6 bases, J lost 5 bases, and 16 bases lay in between. The CDR3 has 14 residues. Germline CDR1 and CDR2: MNHEY and SVGAGI. In DNA, the CDR3 is TGTGCCAGCAGAGACCCAGGGATGGGGACTGAAGCTTTCTTT. This sequence encodes CASRDPGMGTEAFF.

The rearrangement uses TRBV7-8 and TRBJ1-2, with 7 nucleotides matching TRBD1. The V gene's germline CDR1 is SGHVS and CDR2 FQNEAQ. The CDR3 covers 14 residues. Losses at the gene ends were 3 bases for V and 11 bases for J; bases not matched to a gene: 12. CDR3 DNA: TGTGCCAGCAGCTTGGGACAGATATCTAGGGGATACACCTTC. It encodes CASSLGQISRGYTF.

The chain combines TRBV19 with TRBJ2-2; 8 nucleotides agree with TRBD1. The CDR3 extends over 16 amino acids. The V segment lost 7 bases and the J segment 5 bases; nucleotides outside the gene matches: 12. The germline gives CDR1 LNHDA, CDR2 SQIVND (reference sequence). CDR3 in amino acids: CASKGPGQGRTGELFF. The CDR3 bases are TGTGCCAGTAAAGGGCCCGGACAGGGTAGAACCGGGGAGCTGTTTTTT.

This chain links TRBV6-5 with TRBJ2-1; maybe TRBD2 (6 bases). Trimming shortened V by 4 bases and J by 10 bases, and 20 bases separated the two germline ends. Germline CDR1 is MNHEY and CDR2 is SVGAGI. This CDR3 has 15 residues. CDR3 sequence reads: CASSFMQGGIREQFF. CDR3 nucleotides: TGTGCCAGCAGTTTTATGCAGGGAGGAATCAGAGAGCAGTTCTTC.

The rearrangement uses TRBV24-1 and TRBJ2-5, with TRBD2 matching 8 bases. Trimming took 0 bases from V and 5 from J; bases not matched to a gene: 19. Germline values: CDR1 KGHDR, CDR2 SFDVKD. This CDR3 is 20 amino acids long. The CDR3 here is CATSDLSPYGAGERGETQYF. CDR3 nucleotide sequence: TGTGCCACCAGTGATTTGTCCCCGTACGGAGCGGGAGAGAGGGGTGAGACCCAGTACTTC.

The rearrangement links TRBV6-5 to TRBJ1-2; D is unclear. With 4 bases removed from V and 9 bases from J, the gap between germline ends came to 9 bases. Germline CDR1 is MNHEY and CDR2 is SVGAGI. The CDR3 totals 11 residues. CDR3: CASSSPTSYTF. CDR3 coding DNA: TGTGCCAGCAGTTCCCCCACTAGCTACACCTTC.

The V and J genes are TRBV6-1 and TRBJ1-3; D is ambiguous. Germline CDR1 reads MNHNS; CDR2 reads SASEGT. V was shortened by 2 bases and J by 1 base, with 12 bases between the two germline ends. The CDR3 is made up of 16 amino acids. The CDR3 region has the DNA TGTGCCAGCAGTGAACGAGGAGGGAAGTCTGGAAACACCATATATTTT. Its translation: CASSERGGKSGNTIYF.

The chain recombines TRBV3-1 (or the pseudogene TRBV3-2) with TRBJ1-1; tentatively, D is TRBD1 (6 bases). The germline gives CDR1 LGHDT, CDR2 YNNKEL (reference sequence). The CDR3 runs to 13 residues. V shed 0 bases and J shed 11 bases, with 13 bases lying between them. The CDR3 nucleotides are TGTGCCAGCAGCCAAGATCGGACAGCCGCGGCTTTCTTT. Translation: CASSQDRTAAAFF.

In this sample, this clone turned up a few times. This rearrangement joins TRBV18 to TRBJ1-1, with D tentatively TRBD1 (5 bases). The CDR3 contains 15 residues. With 0 bases removed from V and 4 bases from J, the gap between germline ends came to 12 bases. The V gene's germline CDR1 is KGHSH and CDR2 LQKENI. The CDR3 here is CASSPPGGGGTEAFF. CDR3 coding DNA: TGTGCCAGCTCACCACCGGGGGGGGGTGGCACTGAAGCTTTCTTT. Using reference TRBV18 and TRBJ1-1 for the parts outside the CDR3, the full variable domain is NAGVMQNPRHLVRRRGQEARLRCSPMKGHSHVYWYRQLPEEGLKFMVYLQKENIIDESGMPKERFSAEFPKEGPSILRIQQVVRGDSAAYFCASSPPGGGGTEAFFGQGTRLTVV.

V and J are TRBV28 and TRBJ1-2; 9 bases match TRBD1. The CDR3 runs 15 residues. After removal of 6 bases from V and 4 bases from J, the junction contained 9 bases not matched to a gene. Germline lookup yields CDR1 MDHEN and CDR2 SYDVKM. In DNA, the CDR3 is TGTGCCAGCAGAACACCGGGACAGGGCTTCTATGGCTACACCTTC. This encodes CASRTPGQGFYGYTF.

This clone was seen a few times. Other nucleotide sequences from this sample produce the same CDR3. V gene TRBV5-1 combines with J gene TRBJ2-2; D gene uncertain. V lost 0 bases and J lost 0, with 9 bases in between. The CDR3 loop spans 16 amino acids. Germline CDR1 reads SGHRS; CDR2 reads YFSETQ. CDR3 region: CASSLGTRANTGELFF. The CDR3 region has the DNA TGCGCCAGCAGCTTGGGTACACGGGCGAACACCGGGGAGCTGTTTTTT. Based on the CDR3 plus reference TRBV5-1 and TRBJ2-2, the full variable domain is KAGVTQTPRYLIKTRGQQVTLSCSPISGHRSVSWYQQTPGQGLQFLFEYFSETQRNKGNFPGRFSGRQFSNSRSEMNVSTLELGDSALYLCASSLGTRANTGELFFGEGSRLTVL.

The J gene is TRBJ1-1, the V gene TRBV4-1; D ambiguous. The CDR3 runs 15 residues. Germline values: CDR1 MGHRA, CDR2 YSYEKL. The V gene lost 1 base and the J gene lost 0 bases, with 9 bases spanning the gap. DNA of the CDR3: TGCGCCAGCAGCCAAGGGCAGGCTGTGAACACTGAAGCTTTCTTT. It translates to CASSQGQAVNTEAFF.

This clone has a handful of counts. In DNA, the CDR3 is TGCGCCAGCAGCCAAGACCCTGGACAGGGTGGAAACACCATATATTTT. This sequence encodes CASSQDPGQGGNTIYF. This chain joins TRBV4-3 and TRBJ1-3; 8 bases are shared with TRBD1. The V gene end was trimmed by 0 bases and the J gene end by 3 bases; junction bases not matched to a gene: 4. The CDR3 is made up of 16 amino acids. Germline lookup yields CDR1 LGHNA and CDR2 YSLEER.

The V and J genes are TRBV5-6 and TRBJ1-2; 8 bases are a match to TRBD1. Germline V gives CDR1 SGHDT, CDR2 YYEEEE. V was pared by 0 bases and J by 3 bases, with 1 base of the junction left unmatched. The CDR3 has 14 amino acids. The CDR3 here is CASSLDRGYYGYTF. CDR3 coding DNA: TGTGCCAGCAGCTTGGACAGGGGGTACTATGGCTACACCTTC.

The chain recombines TRBV18 with TRBJ2-3, with 8 bases lining up with TRBD2. Trimming cost V 3 bases and J 2 bases; bases outside gene matches: 4. Germline V lookup: CDR1 KGHSH, CDR2 LQKENI. This CDR3 has 15 residues. Written as DNA, the CDR3 is TGTGCCAGCTCACCGGCGGGAGGACTCACAGATACGCAGTATTTT. This codes for CASSPAGGLTDTQYF.

This rearrangement joins TRBV6-2 or TRBV6-3 to TRBJ2-1, with 8 bases matching TRBD2. J was trimmed by 7 bases and V by 5 bases; bases with no gene match: 4. The CDR3 length is 13 residues. Germline assignment: CDR1 MNHEY and CDR2 SVGEGT. The CDR3 loop reads CASSPAGVNEQFF. The DNA of the CDR3 is TGTGCCAGCAGTCCAGCGGGAGTAAATGAGCAGTTCTTC.

The rearrangement joins TRBV9 to TRBJ2-1, with 7 bases identical to TRBD2. Unmatched junction bases numbered 9, after V lost 0 bases and J lost 3 bases. The CDR3 is 17 amino acids. Per germline, CDR1 SGDLS and CDR2 YYNGEE. In nucleotides, the CDR3 is TGTGCCAGCAGCGTAGCCTCGTCTAGCGGTATCTACAATGAGCAGTTCTTC. It codes for CASSVASSSGIYNEQFF.

Only one count was recorded for this clone. The V gene is TRBV28, the J gene TRBJ1-3; D unresolved. The CDR3 contains 17 residues. Germline-derived CDR1 and CDR2 are MDHEN and SYDVKM. Trimming pared 5 bases from V and 0 bases from J, leaving 17 bases between. Written as DNA, the CDR3 is TGTGCCAGCAGTCCAGGAAGCTTACCTTTCTCTGGAAACACCATATATTTT. Its protein is CASSPGSLPFSGNTIYF.

The V and J genes are TRBV28 and TRBJ1-4, with D tentatively TRBD1 (5 bases). This CDR3 is built from 15 residues. Germline values: CDR1 MDHEN, CDR2 SYDVKM. Trimming stripped 5 bases from V and 5 bases from J, with 15 bases between. The CDR3 is CASSPPGGGNEKLFF. CDR3 nucleotides: TGTGCCAGCAGTCCTCCCGGGGGGGGGAATGAAAAACTGTTTTTT.

This chain connects TRBV7-2 to TRBJ1-2, with TRBD1 matching over 7 bases. The CDR3 is 15 amino acids. V lost 0 bases and J lost 2; bases outside the gene matches: 3. Looked up from germline, CDR1 is SGHTA and CDR2 is FQGNSA. CDR3 region: CASSLARGANYGYTF. The CDR3 nucleotides are TGTGCCAGCAGCTTAGCCAGGGGGGCGAACTATGGCTACACCTTC.